The next 2 T cell receptor beta chains were all read from a single sample in a study of patients and donors after allogeneic stem cell transplantation. TCRdb used MiXCR to reprocess the RT-PCR reads, holding one entry per CDR3 protein. The sample holds about 960,000 distinct CDR3 sequences, 18% seen once. The specimen was blood, either unsorted or a sorted T cell fraction (not recorded which). The receptors shown here come from a human donor who was either an allogeneic HSCT recipient or a stem cell or donor lymphocyte infusion donor (not recorded which). It is not recorded whose cells these are; they may come from a transplant donor.

The chain carries TRBV24-1 and TRBJ2-3; TRBD2 matches at 12 bases. V lost 3 bases, J lost 4 bases, and 7 bases stayed unmatched. CDR1 and CDR2 (germline): KGHDR, SFDVKD. The CDR3 runs to 17 residues. The CDR3 here is CATSDARLAGVADTQYF. The CDR3 DNA follows: TGTGCCACCAGTGATGCCCGACTAGCGGGGGTCGCAGATACGCAGTATTTT.

This chain connects TRBV18 to TRBJ1-2, with 9 bases aligning to TRBD1. The V gene end was trimmed by 6 bases and the J gene end by 6 bases; junction bases not matched to a gene: 11. CDR3 length: 15 amino acids. Germline V lookup: CDR1 KGHSH, CDR2 LQKENI. The CDR3 is CASSPSPRDRDGYTF. CDR3 in DNA: TGTGCCAGCTCCCCTTCCCCCCGGGACAGGGATGGCTACACCTTC.